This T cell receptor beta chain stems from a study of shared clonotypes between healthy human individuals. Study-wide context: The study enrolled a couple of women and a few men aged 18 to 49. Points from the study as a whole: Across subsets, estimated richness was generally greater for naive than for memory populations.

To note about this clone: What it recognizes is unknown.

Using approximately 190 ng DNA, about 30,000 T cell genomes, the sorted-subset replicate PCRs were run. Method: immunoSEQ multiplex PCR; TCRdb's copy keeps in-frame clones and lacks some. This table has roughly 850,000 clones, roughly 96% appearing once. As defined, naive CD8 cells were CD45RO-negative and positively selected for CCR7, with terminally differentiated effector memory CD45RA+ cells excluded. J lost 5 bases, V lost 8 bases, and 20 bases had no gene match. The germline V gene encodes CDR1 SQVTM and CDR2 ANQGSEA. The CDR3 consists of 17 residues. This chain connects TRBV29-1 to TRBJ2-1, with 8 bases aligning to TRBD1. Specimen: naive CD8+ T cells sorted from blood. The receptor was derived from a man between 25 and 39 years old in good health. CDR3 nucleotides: TGCAGCCCCTGTTCAGGGACAGGACCCCCCCTGGACAATGAGCAGTTCTTC. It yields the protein CSPCSGTGPPLDNEQFF.